This TCR beta chain derives from a study of T cell repertoires in cytomegalovirus infection. Background on the study: CMV epitopes in the study were HLA-C-restricted (recently identified) and HLA-B-restricted (well studied). Public TCR beta signatures were indicative of both CMV infection and a matching HLA type.

TCRdb re-derived calls from the reads in MiXCR, one entry per CDR3 protein. Of about 920,000 distinct CDR3 sequences listed, 25% to 40% are singletons. Findings and limits, study-wide: Clonotype analysis showed dominance of the ex vivo response by HLA-C-restricted CMV-specific TCR beta clonotypes. Frequencies of public TCR beta families were cumulated, and this identified carriers of CMV plus the relevant HLA.

This clonotype was seen a few times. Its antigen remains unknown. V shed 0 bases and J 4 bases; nucleotides not matched to a gene: 10. This CDR3 has 18 residues. The germline CDR1 and CDR2 sequences are LNHNV and YYDKDF (reference sequence). The sequence was collected from a human donor in good health (CMV status not recorded). Some clones in this sample may be carry-over from other donors' samples. This material consisted of cultured CD8+ T cells from PBMCs, taken from culture after CMV antigen stimulation. V and J are TRBV15 and TRBJ2-1; 9 nucleotides agree with TRBD2. The CDR3 DNA reads TGTGCCACCAGCAGAGATAGGGTAGCGGGGGCCCTATACAATGAGCAGTTCTTC. It specifies CATSRDRVAGALYNEQFF. Based on the CDR3 plus reference TRBV15 and TRBJ2-1, the full variable domain is DAMVIQNPRYQVTQFGKPVTLSCSQTLNHNVMYWYQQKSSQAPKLLFHYYDKDFNNEADTPDNFQSRRPNTSFCFLDIRSPGLGDTAMYLCATSRDRVAGALYNEQFFGPGTRLTVL.